This T cell receptor (beta chain) was found in a study of CD8 T cells in ankylosing spondylitis (dated by TCRdb to 2017 to 2019). Looking at the study overall: The study profiled T cell receptor beta repertoires in healthy donors and ankylosing spondylitis patients to find disease-linked TCR variants. In total, the full study cohort was made up of about 110 healthy donors and 25 ankylosing spondylitis patients. Peripheral blood samples were taken, and synovial fluid was additionally collected from ankylosing spondylitis patients. General conclusions and limits of the study: In peripheral blood, the disease-linked clones were found at relatively low frequencies and had a CD8+ phenotype. Some TCR beta motif variants had previously been reported in synovial fluid and blood of reactive arthritis patients, which suggested common disease-initiation mechanisms. A TCR beta motif of eight highly homologous amino acid variants appeared characteristic of blood from ankylosing spondylitis patients. Significant enrichment of the disease-linked clones was reported in matched synovial fluid samples from ankylosing spondylitis patients.

Sequencing used an Illumina HiSeq 2500. Quantitative 5'-RACE with molecular barcodes was used to prepare TCR beta libraries. The authors' analysis ran thus. Disease-linked TCR variants were identified with a new computational method built on a probabilistic model of VDJ rearrangement. TCRdb took the public reads, trimmed them with fastp at Q25, ran MiXCR for clone calling and kept in-frame beta chains. Here each entry gathers all rows of one CDR3 protein and keeps the most common genes and DNA. In this record, the V and J calls reflect TCRdb's handling and not the investigators' own analysis. In this sample the table shows 750,000 to 850,000 distinct CDR3 sequences, about an eighth of which occur a single time. The ten most abundant clones make up 0.51% of the sample. The cysteine opens and the phenylalanine closes a CDR3 of 17 amino acids. Only the CDR3 DNA stays, 51 bases, in frame from base 1. Trimming takes 2 bases off V and 2 bases off J; junction bases not matched to a gene: 8.

A remark on this clonotype: The clone's antigen remains unknown. Nothing much larger sits one base from this clone, and base qualities are not available.

Material for sequencing was blood, either unsorted or a sorted T cell fraction (not recorded which). This clonotype was sampled from a male donor with ankylosing spondylitis. Recombination joined TRBV12-3 or TRBV12-4 with TRBJ2-1; 8 junctional bases match TRBD2. This receptor carries the CDR3 CASSLWAGGRTYNEQFF. The nucleotides read TGTGCCAGCAGTTTATGGGCGGGGGGCAGAACCTACAATGAGCAGTTCTTC.